Each of the 20 T cell receptor beta chains below was sequenced from the same sample in a study of blood T cell repertoires in COVID-19. Clones were sequenced by immunoSEQ multiplex PCR, and TCRdb holds only the in-frame ones, with some missing. This repertoire shows 13,000 or so clones, around 70% found once; its top ten account for roughly 9.1%. Sequencing input: peripheral blood. These receptors all stem from a man in his sixties with COVID-19, enrolled during active disease.

The chain uses TRBV5-4 and TRBJ1-2; TRBD1 matches 10 bases. The CDR3 runs 15 residues. Germline assignment: CDR1 SGHNT and CDR2 YYREEE (reference sequence). Losses at the gene ends were 4 bases for V and 4 bases for J; bases not matched to a gene: 7. The CDR3 DNA reads as TGTGCCAGCAGCATCCGACAGGGGGCTGGCTATGGCTACACCTTC. Translation gives CASSIRQGAGYGYTF.

In this sample, this clone turned up once. The rearrangement links TRBV2 to TRBJ1-2; 8 nucleotides align to TRBD1. Germline lookup yields CDR1 SNHLY and CDR2 FYNNEI. Trimming cost V 10 bases and J 2 bases; bases outside gene matches: 6. This CDR3 is built from 13 residues. The chain's CDR3 is CATRQGINYGYTF. The CDR3 nucleotides read TGTGCCACCCGACAGGGGATCAACTATGGCTACACCTTC.

This chain connects TRBV5-1 to TRBJ2-1; 13 bases fit TRBD2. Trimming cost V 4 bases and J 5 bases; bases outside gene matches: 12. The CDR3 totals 18 residues. CDR1 and CDR2 (germline): SGHRS, YFSETQ. DNA of the CDR3: TGCGCCAGCAGCACCGCCGGGACTAGCGGGAAATATAACAATGAGCAGTTCTTC. Its protein product is CASSTAGTSGKYNNEQFF.

The CDR3 here is CASSLTGGTEAFF. Here the CDR3 DNA reads TGTGCCAGCAGTCTCACAGGGGGCACTGAAGCTTTCTTT. The chain has TRBV27 and TRBJ1-1; 8 bases match TRBD1. V gave up 5 bases and J gave up 4 bases; unmatched junction bases: 3. The CDR3 is 13 amino acids. Germline values: CDR1 MNHEY, CDR2 SMNVEV (reference sequence).

The V and J genes are TRBV19 and TRBJ2-6; a possible D gene is TRBD1 (5 bases). The germline V gene encodes CDR1 LNHDA and CDR2 SQIVND (reference sequence). V shed 8 bases and J shed 2 bases, with 10 bases lying between them. CDR3 length equals 14 residues. The CDR3 DNA follows: TGTGCCAGTGGAGTCAGGGCTGGGGCCAACGTCCTGACTTTC. Encoded protein: CASGVRAGANVLTF. The full variable domain, rest sourced from reference TRBV19 and TRBJ2-6, is DGGITQSPKYLFRKEGQNVTLSCEQNLNHDAMYWYRQDPGQGLRLIYYSQIVNDFQKGDIAEGYSVSREKKESFPLTVTSAQKNPTAFYLCASGVRAGANVLTFGAGSRLTVL.

V usage is TRBV7-3 and J usage is TRBJ2-5; D is undetermined. Trimming removed 5 bases at V and 3 bases at J, with 16 bases between. Germline CDR1 SGHTA, CDR2 FQGTGA. The CDR3 extends over 15 amino acids. CDR3 sequence reads: CASSPIAAVKETQYF. The CDR3 DNA is TGTGCCAGCAGCCCAATCGCGGCGGTAAAAGAGACCCAGTACTTC. The full variable domain, rest sourced from reference TRBV7-3 and TRBJ2-5, is GAGVSQTPSNKVTEKGKYVELRCDPISGHTALYWYRQSLGQGPEFLIYFQGTGAADDSGLPNDRFFAVRPEGSVSTLKIQRTERGDSAVYLCASSPIAAVKETQYFGPGTRLLVL.

The chain employs TRBV6-5 and TRBJ1-4, with 8 bases identical to TRBD1. With 5 bases clipped from V and 5 bases from J, the junction kept 7 bases outside the gene matches. The CDR3 has 15 residues. CDR1 and CDR2 from the germline V gene are MNHEY and SVGAGI. The CDR3 region is CASSPPGQDNEKLFF. In DNA, the CDR3 is TGTGCCAGCAGTCCACCGGGACAGGACAATGAAAAACTGTTTTTT.

The V call is TRBV9, the J call TRBJ2-1; no firm D call. V was shortened by 3 bases and J by 7 bases, with 8 bases between the two germline ends. The germline CDR1 and CDR2 sequences are SGDLS and YYNGEE. The CDR3 has 12 residues. The CDR3 DNA reads as TGTGCCAGCAGCGCTCCCCAGAATGAGCAGTTCTTC. Its translation: CASSAPQNEQFF.

This clone ranks as medium-sized. The chain recombines TRBV9 with TRBJ1-1, with D perhaps TRBD1 (5 bases). Germline CDR1 SGDLS, CDR2 YYNGEE. V lost 0 bases and J 3 bases, leaving 12 bases between the germline ends. This CDR3 contains 15 residues. For the CDR3, the DNA is TGTGCCAGCAGCGTAGTTGGGGGGATGGACACTGAAGCTTTCTTT. This sequence encodes CASSVVGGMDTEAFF.

The CDR3 DNA reads as TGTGCCACCAGTGAGGTGGTACAGAACACCGGGGAGCTGTTTTTT. Translating it yields CATSEVVQNTGELFF. V and J are TRBV24-1 and TRBJ2-2, with D unclear. The ends were cut back, 4 bases at V and 1 base at J, with 9 bases in the middle. This CDR3 is built from 15 residues. Germline assignment: CDR1 KGHDR and CDR2 SFDVKD.

This clone occurred a few times. The V and J genes are TRBV7-8 and TRBJ1-5, with D possibly being TRBD1 (5 bases). V lost 1 base, J lost 6 bases, and 19 bases lay in between. Germline V lookup: CDR1 SGHVS, CDR2 FQNEAQ. There are 17 residues in the CDR3. CDR3 in DNA: TGTGCCAGCAGCTTAGGACGCTCTTCGGGGGTGGGTCAGCCCCAGCATTTT. Protein sequence: CASSLGRSSGVGQPQHF. The variable domain in full, with the rest retrieved from reference TRBV7-8 and TRBJ1-5, is GAGVSQSPRYKVAKRGQDVALRCDPISGHVSLFWYQQALGQGPEFLTYFQNEAQLDKSGLPSDRFFAERPEGSVSTLKIQRTQQEDSAVYLCASSLGRSSGVGQPQHFGDGTRLSIL.

The chain is built from TRBV2 and TRBJ2-7; 12 bases are shared with TRBD2. The germline V gene has CDR1 SNHLY and CDR2 FYNNEI. CDR3 length: 15 amino acids. Trimming cost V 3 bases and J 2 bases; bases outside gene matches: 2. The CDR3 loop reads CASSDLAGGTYEQYF. CDR3 bases: TGTGCCAGCAGTGATCTAGCGGGGGGGACCTACGAGCAGTACTTC.

The chain uses TRBV9 and TRBJ1-6; D gene uncertain. This CDR3 has 10 amino acids. Germline CDR1 and CDR2: SGDLS and YYNGEE. The CDR3: CAGGNSPLHF. Here the CDR3 DNA reads TGTGCAGGCGGGAATTCACCCCTCCACTTT.

With respect to this clone: At one end the junction does not follow the germline gene, possibly because of a read error. In DNA, the CDR3 is TGCGCCAGCAGCGAAGAAGGTAGCGGGAGGACCGGGGAGCTGTTTTTT. It specifies CASSEEGSGRTGELFF. The V gene is TRBV4-3, the J gene TRBJ2-2; TRBD2 matches at 10 bases. This CDR3 is 16 amino acids long. Germline lookup yields CDR1 LGHNA and CDR2 YSLEER.

There are a few counts of this clone. The chain links TRBV4-3 to TRBJ1-1; tentatively, D is TRBD1 (5 bases). Deletions cut 1 base from V and 1 base from J, with 10 bases between. Per germline, CDR1 LGHNA and CDR2 YSLEER. The CDR3 consists of 15 residues. The CDR3 loop reads CASSQGGGANTEAFF. CDR3 nucleotide sequence: TGCGCCAGCAGCCAAGGAGGAGGGGCGAACACTGAAGCTTTCTTT.

V is TRBV19 and J is TRBJ1-1, with 8 bases identical to TRBD1. The CDR3 runs 15 residues. CDR1 and CDR2 (germline): LNHDA, SQIVND (reference sequence). J gave up 3 bases and V 5 bases, and 8 bases lay outside the gene matches. The CDR3 loop reads CASSRTHRGDTEAFF. DNA of the CDR3: TGTGCCAGTAGTCGGACCCACAGGGGGGACACTGAAGCTTTCTTT.

This sequence joins TRBV6-6 and TRBJ2-7; 11 bases are a match to TRBD1. CDR3 size: 14 residues. CDR1 and CDR2 from the germline V gene are MNHNY and SVGAGI (reference sequence). The junction had 7 bases not matched to a gene; V was cut back by 7 bases and J by 5 bases. CDR3 sequence: CASTKGQGENEQYF. The DNA of the CDR3 is TGTGCCAGCACCAAGGGACAGGGGGAAAACGAGCAGTACTTC.

This sequence joins TRBV5-8 and TRBJ1-2; maybe TRBD1 (6 bases). V shed 4 bases and J shed 4 bases, with 23 bases lying between them. CDR3 length: 17 residues. Germline CDR1 and CDR2: SGHTS and YDEGEE. CDR3 amino acids: CASSPHGGGGRTYGYTF. In nucleotides, the CDR3 is TGTGCCAGCAGCCCACACGGTGGCGGGGGGCGCACCTATGGCTACACCTTC.

The table lists this clone with a few counts. J is TRBJ2-2 and V is TRBV18, with D possibly TRBD1 on 5 matching bases. The CDR3 is 16 amino acids. The V end was cut by 1 base, the J end by 5 bases, with 14 bases between. The V gene's germline CDR1 is KGHSH and CDR2 LQKENI. This CDR3 reads CASSPQARAGTGELFF. The CDR3 nucleotides read TGTGCCAGCTCACCACAAGCCAGGGCTGGAACCGGGGAGCTGTTTTTT.

The chain carries TRBV10-3 and TRBJ2-2, with TRBD1 matching 10 bases. The V and J ends lost 4 bases and 9 bases, in that order; junction bases with no gene match: 11. The germline V gene has CDR1 ENHRY and CDR2 SYGVKD. This CDR3 contains 16 residues. In DNA form, the CDR3 reads TGTGCCATCAGTGTCGGGGGACAGGGGAGGGACCGGGAGCTGTTTTTT. Protein sequence: CAISVGGQGRDRELFF.